The clone carrying this TCR beta chain was detected ten times or more. This sample stems from a study of T cells in Graves' hyperthyroidism and ophthalmopathy. On the study more broadly: Peripheral blood was obtained at initial diagnosis, preceding any treatment.

Each 10 ml fresh peripheral blood draw supplied the PBMCs. Researchers took RNA transcripts and amplified the TCR beta CDR3 regions from them. HTBI primers were the set used in a first-round RT-PCR of the TCR CDR3. TCRdb used MiXCR to reprocess the multiplex PCR reads, holding one entry per CDR3 protein. The data show under 350,000 distinct CDR3 sequences, around 13% seen once. The ends lost 5 bases at V and 2 bases at J; junction bases unmatched: 6. The CDR3 extends over 15 amino acids. The germline CDR1 and CDR2 sequences are SGHNT and YENEEA. What was sequenced was blood. The clonotype was recovered from a woman aged 40 to 50 with Graves' ophthalmopathy. The chain recombines TRBV11-3 with TRBJ2-1; 7 nucleotides line up with TRBD2. Here the CDR3 DNA reads TGTGCCAGCAGCCCGGGGGGAGCGGCCTACAATGAGCAGTTCTTC. This gives the protein CASSPGGAAYNEQFF.